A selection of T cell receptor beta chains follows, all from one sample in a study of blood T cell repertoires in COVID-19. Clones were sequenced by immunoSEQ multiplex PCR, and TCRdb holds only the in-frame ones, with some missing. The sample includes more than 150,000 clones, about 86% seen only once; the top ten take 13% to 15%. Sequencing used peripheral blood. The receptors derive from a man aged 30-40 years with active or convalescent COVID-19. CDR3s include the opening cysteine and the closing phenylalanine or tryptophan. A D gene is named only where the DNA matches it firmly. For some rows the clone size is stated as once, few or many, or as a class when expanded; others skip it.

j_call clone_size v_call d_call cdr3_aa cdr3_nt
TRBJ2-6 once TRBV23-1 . CASVTTSGANVLTF TGCGCCAGCGTTACTACCTCTGGGGCCAACGTCCTGACTTTC
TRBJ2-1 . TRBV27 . CASSWSGNGEQFF TGTGCCAGCAGTTGGTCAGGGAATGGTGAGCAGTTCTTC
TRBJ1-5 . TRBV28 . CASNHRQASNQPQHF TGTGCCAGCAACCATCGACAGGCGAGCAATCAGCCCCAGCATTTT
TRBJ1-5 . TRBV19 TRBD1 CASSYDRAQPQHF TGTGCCAGTAGTTACGACAGGGCTCAGCCCCAGCATTTT
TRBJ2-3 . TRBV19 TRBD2 CASSTGLAGVADTQYF TGTGCCAGTAGTACGGGACTAGCGGGGGTAGCGGATACGCAGTATTTT
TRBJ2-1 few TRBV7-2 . CASSPGQRNEQFF TGTGCCAGCAGCCCCGGACAGAGGAATGAGCAGTTCTTC
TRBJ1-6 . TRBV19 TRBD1 CASSERTGNNSPLHF TGTGCCAGTAGTGAGCGGACAGGGAATAATTCACCCCTCCACTTT
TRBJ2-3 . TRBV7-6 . CASSLVSSEGKRGNTQYF TGTGCCAGCAGCTTAGTCTCTAGCGAGGGGAAAAGAGGAAATACGCAGTATTTT
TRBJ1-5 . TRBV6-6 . CASSYHGGQPQHF TGTGCCAGCAGTTACCATGGGGGCCAGCCCCAGCATTTT
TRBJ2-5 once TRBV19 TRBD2 CASSIMGTRKETQYF TGTGCCAGTAGTATAATGGGGACTAGAAAAGAGACCCAGTACTTC
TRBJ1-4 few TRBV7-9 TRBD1 CASSLPGQGATNEKLFF TGTGCCAGCAGCTTACCCGGACAGGGTGCAACTAATGAAAAACTGTTTTTT
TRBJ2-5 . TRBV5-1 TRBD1 CASSIGTGGSETQYF TGCGCCAGCAGCATCGGGACAGGGGGCTCGGAGACCCAGTACTTC
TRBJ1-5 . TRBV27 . CASSFLRGGNQPQHF TGTGCCAGCAGTTTCCTCAGGGGAGGGAATCAGCCCCAGCATTTT
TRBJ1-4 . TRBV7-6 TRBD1 CASSQTGGQGEKLFF TGTGCCAGCAGCCAGACAGGGGGCCAAGGTGAAAAACTGTTTTTT
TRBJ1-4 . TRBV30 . CAGYGRIATNEKLFF TGTGCCGGGTACGGGAGAATTGCAACTAATGAAAAACTGTTTTTT
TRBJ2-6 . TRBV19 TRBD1 CASSPGQGADVLTF TGTGCCAGTAGTCCGGGACAGGGGGCGGACGTCCTGACTTTC
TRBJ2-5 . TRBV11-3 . CASSLVIASGDETQYF TGTGCCAGCAGCTTAGTAATTGCTAGTGGCGACGAGACCCAGTACTTC
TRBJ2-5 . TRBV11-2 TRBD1 CASSLYRGKTQYF TGTGCCAGCAGCTTGTACAGGGGAAAGACCCAGTACTTC
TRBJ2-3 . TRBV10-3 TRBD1 CAISNEGQVTDTQYF TGTGCCATCAGCAATGAGGGACAGGTCACAGATACGCAGTATTTT
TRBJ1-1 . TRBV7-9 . CASSFKPNTEAFF TGTGCCAGCAGCTTCAAGCCGAACACTGAAGCTTTCTTT
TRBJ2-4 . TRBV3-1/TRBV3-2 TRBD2 CASSQVSGGNIQYF TGTGCCAGCAGCCAAGTCTCGGGAGGAAACATTCAGTACTTC
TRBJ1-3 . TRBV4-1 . CASSQGGLSGNTIYF TGCGCCAGCAGCCAAGGTGGGCTTTCTGGAAACACCATATATTTT
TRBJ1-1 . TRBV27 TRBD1 CASRTPGGALNTEAFF TGTGCCAGCCGCACCCCAGGGGGCGCCTTGAACACTGAAGCTTTCTTT
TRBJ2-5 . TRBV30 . CAWDRGSQETQYF TGTGCCTGGGATCGAGGGAGTCAAGAGACCCAGTACTTC
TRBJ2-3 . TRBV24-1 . CATSEGGFAGDPDTQYF TGTGCCACCAGTGAGGGGGGCTTCGCGGGGGATCCAGATACGCAGTATTTT
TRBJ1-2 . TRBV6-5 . CASIGEQYLGYTF TGTGCCAGCATTGGGGAGCAATACCTGGGCTACACCTTC
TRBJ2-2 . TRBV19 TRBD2 CASSPGTSGVSNTGELFF TGTGCCAGTAGTCCCGGGACTAGCGGGGTCAGCAACACCGGGGAGCTGTTTTTT
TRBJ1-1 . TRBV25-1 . CASSRGSTAFF TGTGCCAGCAGCAGGGGTTCAACAGCTTTCTTT